Each of the 16 T cell receptor beta chains below was sequenced from the same sample in a study of shared clonotypes between healthy human individuals (dated by TCRdb to 2019 to 2021). Receptors were amplified or captured by the immunoSEQ multiplex PCR assay. TCRdb's version of the immuneACCESS table is confined to in-frame rearrangements and falls short of the full clone set. An unresolved V gene accounts for under half of the shortfall where checked; the remainder is of unknown origin. In all, the sample holds under 350,000 clones, and roughly 84% of those were seen once. The leading ten clones occupy around 15% of the sample. The specimen was memory CD8+ T cells sorted from blood. The intended sense of this specimen's cell subset or site label: CD45RO+ cells pooled with CCR7-negative TemRA cells. The origin of the receptors is a man aged 18 to 30 in good health.

V usage is TRBV4-1 and J usage is TRBJ1-4, with 7 bases aligning to TRBD1. V dropped 4 bases and J dropped 7; count of bases not matched to a gene: 9. CDR1 MGHRA and CDR2 YSYEKL come from the germline V gene. This CDR3 region has 15 residues. The CDR3 DNA follows: TGCGCCAGCAGCCCGGAGACAGGGCCTGGTGAAAAACTGTTTTTT. Encoded protein: CASSPETGPGEKLFF.

The chain combines TRBV12-5 with TRBJ2-7, with 9 bases identical to TRBD2. This CDR3 has 15 amino acids. Germline V CDR1 and CDR2: LGHNT, FRNRAP. V trimming: 5 bases; J trimming: 2 bases; junction bases outside the gene matches: 7. DNA of the CDR3: TGTGCTAGTGGTCCTCAAGCGGGAGGCCCCTACGAGCAGTACTTC. Its translation is CASGPQAGGPYEQYF.

This clone appeared a single time. The V and J genes are TRBV18 and TRBJ2-7, with 7 positions matching TRBD2. The germline CDR1 and CDR2 sequences are KGHSH and LQKENI. J lost 3 bases, V lost 3 bases, and 14 bases had no gene match. The CDR3 extends over 17 amino acids. DNA for the CDR3: TGTGCCAGCTCACCGTGGAGCGGGGCCTTATTGAACTACGAGCAGTACTTC. This encodes CASSPWSGALLNYEQYF.

The J gene is TRBJ1-1, the V gene TRBV5-1, with TRBD1 identical over 8 bases. This CDR3 contains 14 residues. V lost 4 bases and J lost 4; bases outside the gene matches: 6. Germline CDR1 SGHRS, CDR2 YFSETQ. The CDR3 loop reads CASSMDRVGTEAFF. For the CDR3, the DNA is TGCGCCAGCAGCATGGACAGGGTAGGCACTGAAGCTTTCTTT.

This sequence joins TRBV4-3 and TRBJ2-3; 7 bases align to TRBD2. The V gene's germline CDR1 is LGHNA and CDR2 YSLEER. The CDR3 runs to 16 residues. V was pared by 4 bases and J by 0 bases, with 7 bases of the junction left unmatched. CDR3 amino acids: CASSPDSGSSTDTQYF. In nucleotides, the CDR3 is TGCGCCAGCAGCCCCGATAGCGGGTCTAGCACAGATACGCAGTATTTT.

This sequence joins TRBV27 and TRBJ1-1, with 10 bases matching TRBD1. The ends lost 6 bases at V and 5 bases at J; junction bases unmatched: 3. The CDR3 extends over 13 amino acids. Germline lookup yields CDR1 MNHEY and CDR2 SMNVEV (reference sequence). The CDR3 DNA reads as TGTGCCAGCAGGGGGACAGGGGTTACTGAAGCTTTCTTT. This codes for CASRGTGVTEAFF.

This clone was seen only once. The rearrangement joins TRBV27 to TRBJ1-2; 11 bases are shared with TRBD1. V shed 5 bases and J 5 bases; nucleotides not matched to a gene: 10. This CDR3 is built from 16 residues. Germline CDR1 reads MNHEY; CDR2 reads SMNVEV (reference sequence). CDR3 nucleotide sequence: TGTGCCAGCAGTCAAGGACAGGGGGCCTTAATTTATGGCTACACCTTC. Protein: CASSQGQGALIYGYTF.

The CDR3 reads CAIRVGQSSTDTQYF. CDR3 bases: TGTGCCATCAGGGTCGGACAGTCTAGCACAGATACGCAGTATTTT. The chain employs TRBV10-3 and TRBJ2-3, with D possibly matching TRBD1 (6 bases). This CDR3 contains 15 residues. Trimming removed 6 bases at V and 0 bases at J, with 13 bases between. Per germline, CDR1 ENHRY and CDR2 SYGVKD.

The rearrangement uses TRBV13 and TRBJ2-3; D is unclear. Germline V gene lookup returns CDR1 PRHDT and CDR2 FYEKMQ (reference sequence). The CDR3 sequence is 15 residues long. Trimming took off 1 base at V and 0 bases at J, with 8 bases between the two ends. The CDR3 is CASSLDDKSTDTQYF. CDR3 coding DNA: TGTGCCAGCAGCTTAGATGACAAGAGCACAGATACGCAGTATTTT.

The rearrangement uses TRBV5-1 and TRBJ2-7; 10 bases line up with TRBD1. The CDR3 sequence is 17 residues long. Germline CDR1 and CDR2: SGHRS and YFSETQ. V lost 2 bases, J lost 4 bases, and 12 bases stayed unmatched. CDR3 amino acids: CASSFLLDRGRNYEQYF. The CDR3 DNA sequence: TGCGCCAGCAGCTTCCTCCTCGACAGGGGGCGCAATTACGAGCAGTACTTC.

V usage is TRBV7-9 and J usage is TRBJ1-5, with 8 bases fitting TRBD1. CDR1 is SEHNR, CDR2 FQNEAQ, per germline (reference sequence). This CDR3 has 14 amino acids. The V gene end was trimmed by 4 bases and the J gene end by 6 bases; junction bases not matched to a gene: 5. CDR3 protein: CASSSDRVGQPQHF. CDR3 nucleotides: TGTGCCAGCAGCTCGGACAGGGTGGGTCAGCCCCAGCATTTT.

This clone was seen at least ten times. The chain has TRBV4-3 and TRBJ2-7; D call uncertain. V gave up 0 bases and J gave up 0 bases, with 9 bases separating them. The CDR3 contains 15 residues. Germline V gives CDR1 LGHNA, CDR2 YSLEER. The DNA of the CDR3 is TGCGCCAGCAGCCAAGATCCGAGGAGCTCCTACGAGCAGTACTTC. Protein product: CASSQDPRSSYEQYF.

The genes are TRBV11-2 and TRBJ1-3, with a tentative D call TRBD1 (5 bases). The germline CDR1 and CDR2 sequences are SGHAT and FQNNGV. This CDR3 is 17 amino acids long. The germline V and J ends were trimmed by 5 bases and 0 bases, with 17 bases remaining between them. The CDR3 sequence is CASSRQPRPSSGNTIYF. The CDR3 DNA reads TGTGCCAGCAGCAGACAGCCCCGGCCCAGCTCTGGAAACACCATATATTTT. Full variable domain (remainder filled in from reference TRBV11-2 and TRBJ1-3): EAGVAQSPRYKIIEKRQSVAFWCNPISGHATLYWYQQILGQGPKLLIQFQNNGVVDDSQLPKDRFSAERLKGVDSTLKIQPAKLEDSAVYLCASSRQPRPSSGNTIYFGEGSWLTVV.

This clone was seen only a few times. The chain is built from TRBV30 and TRBJ1-2; the match to TRBD1 covers 11 bases. The CDR3 consists of 11 residues. V was pared by 4 bases and J by 14 bases, with 6 bases of the junction left unmatched. CDR1 and CDR2 from the germline V gene are GTSNPN and SVGIG (reference sequence). CDR3 nucleotide sequence: TGTGCCTGGACAACCGGACAGGGGGCAACCTTC. Encoded protein: CAWTTGQGATF.

The V call is TRBV4-1, the J call TRBJ2-1; D possibly corresponds to TRBD2 (6 bases). The germline CDR1 and CDR2 sequences are MGHRA and YSYEKL. CDR3 length equals 13 residues. V lost 8 bases and J lost 7, with 15 bases in between. CDR3 bases: TGCGCCAGCTCTGTCGGAGGGCCTAATGAGCAGTTCTTC. Translated: CASSVGGPNEQFF.

This chain connects TRBV18 to TRBJ2-1, with D unclear. This CDR3 is 13 amino acids long. With 2 bases removed from V and 6 bases from J, the gap between germline ends came to 8 bases. Germline V gene sequence: CDR1 KGHSH, CDR2 LQKENI. The CDR3 here is CASSPDRVNEQFF. The CDR3 nucleotides are TGTGCCAGCTCACCAGATCGGGTCAATGAGCAGTTCTTC.